The 6 T cell receptor beta chains below all came from one sample that was sequenced in a study of beta chain features in type 1 diabetes. Every bit of the isolated RNA underwent reverse transcription, so sequencing read expressed TCRB transcripts. Assay used: immunoSEQ multiplex PCR; TCRdb lists only in-frame clones, some missing. The sample lists some 500,000 clones; approximately 10% were seen once. Source material: naive CD4+ T cells from blood. These receptors were taken from a woman aged 18-30 years in good health.

V and J are TRBV5-4 and TRBJ1-2; D possibly corresponds to TRBD1 (5 bases). CDR1 SGHNT and CDR2 YYREEE come from the germline V gene (reference sequence). Trimming removed 6 bases at V and 2 bases at J, with 14 bases between. The CDR3 runs 14 residues. CDR3 coding DNA: TGTGCCAGCACCGAGGGTGGGGACAACTATGGCTACACCTTC. Protein: CASTEGGDNYGYTF.

The gene calls are TRBV4-2 and TRBJ2-2; unclear D gene. Germline CDR1 is LGHNA and CDR2 is YNFKEQ. This CDR3 spans 13 amino acids. Between the trimmed V and J ends, which lost 1 base and 7 bases, there was a span of 7 bases. DNA for the CDR3: TGTGCCAGCAGCCAAGCGACACGCGGGGAGCTGTTTTTT. Protein sequence: CASSQATRGELFF.

This clone was recorded many times. The CDR3: CASSVASGRYNEQFF. The CDR3 DNA reads TGTGCCAGCAGCGTAGCTAGCGGGAGGTACAATGAGCAGTTCTTC. The chain couples TRBV4-2 to TRBJ2-1; 11 positions match TRBD2. Germline CDR1 LGHNA, CDR2 YNFKEQ. V shed 5 bases, J shed 4 bases, and the junction held 4 bases outside the gene matches. The CDR3 extends over 15 amino acids.

This clone came up a few times. The V and J genes are TRBV9 and TRBJ2-1; D is unresolved. The CDR3 is made up of 13 amino acids. Looked up from germline, CDR1 is SGDLS and CDR2 is YYNGEE. V gave up 1 base and J gave up 9 bases, with 11 bases separating them. CDR3 DNA sequence: TGTGCCAGCAGCGTATTAACGTGGGGTGAGCAGTTCTTC. Encoded protein: CASSVLTWGEQFF.

This clone was seen a handful of times. V gene TRBV7-9 combines with J gene TRBJ1-1; unclear D gene. Trimming cost V 2 bases and J 6 bases, with 7 bases left between them. The length of the CDR3 is 12 residues. CDR1 is SEHNR, CDR2 FQNEAQ, per germline (reference sequence). CDR3 nucleotides: TGTGCCAGCAGCTTACGGGGATCTGAAGCTTTCTTT. It specifies CASSLRGSEAFF.

The chain is built from TRBV2 and TRBJ2-3; D unclear. Germline V gene data show CDR1 as SNHLY and CDR2 as FYNNEI. The CDR3 runs to 13 residues. V gave up 9 bases and J gave up 0 bases, with 10 bases separating them. The CDR3 DNA reads TGTGCCAGAAGGACGTCTAGCACAGATACGCAGTATTTT. Translating it yields CARRTSSTDTQYF.